Each of the 29 T cell receptor beta chains below was sequenced from the same sample in a study of T cell changes during pregnancy in multiple sclerosis. The assay was immunoSEQ multiplex PCR, and TCRdb's table has in-frame clones only and misses some. In the table there are around 66,000 clones, about 88% of which are singletons. Here the sequenced sample was peripheral blood, taken in the first trimester of pregnancy. Source of these receptors: a female donor in good health, enrolled as a control in a pregnancy study.

This chain connects TRBV5-4 to TRBJ2-2; D perhaps matches TRBD1 (6 bases). CDR1 is SGHNT and CDR2 is YYREEE in the germline V gene (reference sequence). The CDR3 contains 15 residues. Trimming pared 2 bases from V and 6 bases from J, leaving 14 bases between. CDR3 loop: CASSLIVSGAGELFF. CDR3 sequence (DNA): TGTGCCAGCAGCTTAATTGTTTCAGGGGCCGGGGAGCTGTTTTTT.

In this sample, this clone turned up once. The chain has TRBV19 and TRBJ1-1, with 9 bases identical to TRBD1. Germline loops: CDR1 LNHDA, CDR2 SQIVND (reference sequence). CDR3 length: 14 amino acids. V shed 7 bases and J 1 base; nucleotides not matched to a gene: 4. The CDR3 spells CASKTGQGNTEAFF. DNA for the CDR3: TGTGCCAGTAAAACGGGACAGGGGAACACTGAAGCTTTCTTT.

This clone was recorded only once. This rearrangement joins TRBV7-9 to TRBJ2-7; possible D gene TRBD1, 6 bases. Germline V CDR1 and CDR2: SEHNR, FQNEAQ (reference sequence). V dropped 4 bases and J dropped 7 bases, with 11 bases sitting between them. The CDR3 is made up of 12 amino acids. For the CDR3, the DNA is TGTGCCAGCAGCTCCGGACAGTTTGAGCAGTACTTC. It is translated as CASSSGQFEQYF.

This clone was seen a single time. This chain uses TRBV5-1 with TRBJ2-3; D possibly corresponds to TRBD1 (5 bases). The CDR3 loop spans 15 amino acids. Germline V gives CDR1 SGHRS, CDR2 YFSETQ. Trimming stripped 4 bases from V and 0 bases from J, with 12 bases between. CDR3 amino acids: CASSRLTASTDTQYF. The CDR3 DNA reads as TGCGCCAGCAGCCGTTTGACAGCTAGCACAGATACGCAGTATTTT.

This chain connects TRBV4-3 to TRBJ1-2; D is undetermined. The CDR3 has 13 amino acids. The germline V gene has CDR1 LGHNA and CDR2 YSLEER. Trimming removed 3 bases at V and 4 bases at J, with 9 bases between. CDR3 bases: TGCGCCAGCAGCCAGGAGCCCCTCTATGGCTACACCTTC. This translates into CASSQEPLYGYTF.

The gene calls are TRBV27 and TRBJ2-7, with 7 bases matching TRBD2. The trim removed 7 bases at V and 2 bases at J, leaving 17 bases unmatched. The CDR3 covers 17 residues. CDR1 is MNHEY, CDR2 SMNVEV, per germline (reference sequence). The CDR3 DNA follows: TGTGCCAGCACCATCTATAAGGCGGGAGAGGGGACCTACGAGCAGTACTTC. Translating it yields CASTIYKAGEGTYEQYF.

This chain links TRBV5-1 with TRBJ1-1; TRBD1 matches 8 bases. Germline CDR1 is SGHRS and CDR2 is YFSETQ. Trimming removed 3 bases from V and 7 bases from J; junction bases left unmatched: 8. The CDR3 is 14 residues long. The CDR3 DNA is TGCGCCAGCAGCTCAGGCACCGGACAGGGTGAAGCTTTCTTT. This gives the protein CASSSGTGQGEAFF.

This clone was recorded once. This chain connects TRBV21-1 to TRBJ1-2; TRBD1, as called in the table, went unchecked against the DNA. TRBV21-1 is an annotated pseudogene. This CDR3 is built from 17 residues. The CDR3 protein is CASSTARPGQPNYGYTF. The CDR3 DNA reads as TGTGCCAGCAGCACTGCGCGGCCGGGACAGCCTAACTATGGCTACACCTTC.

This chain links TRBV20-1 with TRBJ1-2; 7 positions match TRBD1. The V gene's germline CDR1 is DFQATT and CDR2 SNEGSKA (reference sequence). The CDR3 sequence is 11 residues long. J gave up 4 bases and V 5 bases, and 1 base lay outside the gene matches. The CDR3 region is CSAAGGYGYTF. The CDR3 nucleotides read TGCAGTGCTGCAGGGGGCTATGGCTACACCTTC.

This sequence joins TRBV29-1 and TRBJ2-1, with 9 bases fitting TRBD1. Trimming cost V 4 bases and J 6 bases; bases outside gene matches: 10. This CDR3 region has 15 residues. The germline V gene encodes CDR1 SQVTM and CDR2 ANQGSEA. The CDR3 DNA follows: TGCAGCGTTGCAAGGGGGGACAGGGTATCCAATGAGCAGTTCTTC. Encoded protein: CSVARGDRVSNEQFF.

This chain connects TRBV19 to TRBJ1-2, with 7 bases aligning to TRBD1. The CDR3 loop spans 17 amino acids. Germline CDR1 LNHDA, CDR2 SQIVND (reference sequence). V lost 3 bases to trimming and J lost 2 bases; unmatched junction nucleotides: 12. CDR3 region: CASSIRPRQGRNYGYTF. Written as DNA, the CDR3 is TGTGCCAGTAGTATCCGACCCCGACAGGGAAGGAACTATGGCTACACCTTC.

The J gene is TRBJ1-1, the V gene TRBV5-4, with D possibly being TRBD1 (5 bases). The CDR3 runs to 12 residues. V lost 3 bases, J lost 7 bases, and 10 bases lay in between. Germline V lookup: CDR1 SGHNT, CDR2 YYREEE (reference sequence). The CDR3 spells CASSYPGGEAFF. The CDR3 DNA is TGTGCCAGCAGCTACCCCGGGGGTGAAGCTTTCTTT.

V usage is TRBV20-1 and J usage is TRBJ2-1, with D hard to call. There are 11 residues in the CDR3. Trimming removed 5 bases at V and 10 bases at J, with 12 bases between. Germline V gene data show CDR1 as DFQATT and CDR2 as SNEGSKA (reference sequence). DNA for the CDR3: TGCAGTGCTCTCGACTCACCCGAGCAGTTCTTC. Translating it yields CSALDSPEQFF.

The rearrangement joins TRBV7-9 to TRBJ1-4; D gene unclear. This CDR3 region has 14 residues. Germline V gene sequence: CDR1 SEHNR, CDR2 FQNEAQ (reference sequence). Trimming stripped 0 bases from V and 7 bases from J, with 9 bases between. The CDR3 bases are TGTGCCAGCAGCTTAGCTGGGAGCGGTGAAAAACTGTTTTTT. This codes for CASSLAGSGEKLFF.

CDR3 in amino acids: CASSQVRITGGNSPLHF. CDR3 DNA: TGCGCCAGCAGCCAAGTTCGTATCACAGGGGGGAATTCACCCCTCCACTTT. This sequence joins TRBV4-1 and TRBJ1-6; TRBD1 aligns across 8 bases. The CDR3 runs 17 residues. The J segment lost 7 bases and the V segment lost 1 base, leaving 9 bases of the junction unmatched. Germline CDR1 and CDR2: MGHRA and YSYEKL.

The rearrangement joins TRBV7-2 to TRBJ2-2; 8 nucleotides match TRBD2. This CDR3 is 16 amino acids long. Germline V gene sequence: CDR1 SGHTA, CDR2 FQGNSA. J lost 4 bases, V lost 5 bases, and 9 bases had no gene match. The CDR3 spells CASSRPGGGITGELFF. Here the CDR3 DNA reads TGTGCCAGCAGCCGCCCAGGCGGGGGGATCACCGGGGAGCTGTTTTTT.

V gene TRBV5-1 combines with J gene TRBJ1-1; D not certain. CDR3 length: 13 residues. Deletions cut 0 bases from V and 4 bases from J, with 7 bases between. The germline V gene encodes CDR1 SGHRS and CDR2 YFSETQ. CDR3 DNA sequence: TGCGCCAGCAGCTTGGACGGTGGCACTGAAGCTTTCTTT. It specifies CASSLDGGTEAFF.

This sequence joins TRBV5-1 and TRBJ1-1; D is possibly TRBD1 (5 bases). Germline CDR1 SGHRS, CDR2 YFSETQ. The CDR3 has 15 residues. V lost 0 bases, J lost 3 bases, and 12 bases lay in between. For the CDR3, the DNA is TGCGCCAGCAGCTTGGTCGGGGGGTACGACACTGAAGCTTTCTTT. This encodes CASSLVGGYDTEAFF. Using reference TRBV5-1 and TRBJ1-1 for the parts outside the CDR3, the full variable domain is KAGVTQTPRYLIKTRGQQVTLSCSPISGHRSVSWYQQTPGQGLQFLFEYFSETQRNKGNFPGRFSGRQFSNSRSEMNVSTLELGDSALYLCASSLVGGYDTEAFFGQGTRLTVV.

V and J are TRBV7-2 and TRBJ2-1, with 7 bases that match TRBD2. Germline CDR1 SGHTA, CDR2 FQGNSA. This CDR3 comprises 15 residues. V lost 5 bases and J lost 12; bases outside the gene matches: 16. The DNA of the CDR3 is TGTGCCAGCAGCCGACTAGCTATAAAAGCCGGGGGGCAGTTCTTC. The encoded protein is CASSRLAIKAGGQFF.

The chain carries TRBV2 and TRBJ2-7, with TRBD1 matching 9 bases. Looked up from germline, CDR1 is SNHLY and CDR2 is FYNNEI. The J segment lost 3 bases and the V segment lost 8 bases, leaving 8 bases of the junction unmatched. The CDR3 sequence is 14 residues long. The CDR3 is CASSLGGQGYEQYF. CDR3 DNA sequence: TGTGCCAGCTCACTGGGGGGACAGGGCTACGAGCAGTACTTC.

CDR3 sequence reads: CASSSGLAGAPTYNEQFF. DNA of the CDR3: TGTGCCAGCAGCTCGGGACTAGCGGGAGCGCCCACCTACAATGAGCAGTTCTTC. The V gene is TRBV13, the J gene TRBJ2-1; 14 bases agree with TRBD2. There are 18 residues in the CDR3. V was pared by 4 bases and J by 2 bases, with 7 bases of the junction left unmatched. Germline V gene data show CDR1 as PRHDT and CDR2 as FYEKMQ (reference sequence).

V usage is TRBV5-1 and J usage is TRBJ1-3; possibly TRBD1 for D (5 bases). The V end lost 4 bases, the J end lost 1 base, and 12 bases lay between the germline ends. The CDR3 extends over 15 amino acids. Germline loops: CDR1 SGHRS, CDR2 YFSETQ. The CDR3 is CASSADSPSGNTIYF. The CDR3, as DNA: TGCGCCAGCAGCGCAGACAGCCCGTCTGGAAACACCATATATTTT.

This clone was picked up a small number of times. The chain joins TRBV27 to TRBJ1-2, with TRBD1 matching 9 bases. Germline V lookup: CDR1 MNHEY, CDR2 SMNVEV (reference sequence). There are 16 residues in the CDR3. The junction had 9 bases not matched to a gene; V was cut back by 5 bases and J by 2 bases. CDR3 in amino acids: CASSPLDRGRNYGYTF. DNA of the CDR3: TGTGCCAGCAGTCCGCTGGACAGGGGCCGGAACTATGGCTACACCTTC.

This chain joins TRBV28 and TRBJ1-4; D might be TRBD1 (6 bases). The V end lost 2 bases, the J end lost 8 bases, and 9 bases lay between the germline ends. Germline CDR1 reads MDHEN; CDR2 reads SYDVKM. The CDR3 has 13 amino acids. The CDR3 reads CASSLLTGEKLFF. The CDR3 nucleotides read TGTGCCAGCAGTTTACTTACAGGGGAAAAACTGTTTTTT.

This chain links TRBV6-1 with TRBJ1-1; possible D gene TRBD1, 6 bases. The CDR3 is 11 amino acids. Trimming took off 5 bases at V and 11 bases at J, with 12 bases between the two ends. In germline, CDR1 is MNHNS, CDR2 SASEGT. CDR3 sequence reads: CASSNGQMAFF. For the CDR3, the DNA is TGTGCCAGCAGTAACGGACAGATGGCTTTCTTT.

The rearrangement joins TRBV29-1 to TRBJ2-1; TRBD1 matches at 11 bases. Germline trimming cut 3 bases from V and 2 bases from J; bases unmatched to any gene: 0. The germline V gene encodes CDR1 SQVTM and CDR2 ANQGSEA. The CDR3 extends over 14 amino acids. This CDR3 reads CSVEGQGAYNEQFF. CDR3 nucleotides: TGCAGCGTTGAGGGACAGGGGGCCTACAATGAGCAGTTCTTC.

V is TRBV20-1 and J is TRBJ1-2; perhaps TRBD1 as D (5 bases). V lost 6 bases to trimming and J lost 7 bases, with 12 bases between them. This CDR3 contains 11 residues. Germline-derived CDR1 and CDR2 are DFQATT and SNEGSKA (reference sequence). This CDR3 is CSAQVPRGYTF. For the CDR3, the DNA is TGCAGTGCACAGGTGCCTCGTGGCTACACCTTC.

The chain carries TRBV19 and TRBJ2-2, with 7 bases that match TRBD2. Germline V lookup: CDR1 LNHDA, CDR2 SQIVND (reference sequence). The CDR3 is 15 residues long. Trimming removed 7 bases from V and 4 bases from J; junction bases left unmatched: 9. The CDR3 protein is CASMRSGATTGELFF. CDR3 DNA: TGTGCCAGTATGAGGAGCGGGGCCACCACCGGGGAGCTGTTTTTT.

The chain links TRBV9 to TRBJ1-1; D perhaps matches TRBD1 (5 bases). V was trimmed by 4 bases and J by 3 bases, leaving 22 bases between them. The CDR3 spans 17 residues. Germline CDR1 is SGDLS and CDR2 is YYNGEE. CDR3 protein: CASSLEATGPRDTEAFF. Written as DNA, the CDR3 is TGTGCCAGCAGCCTAGAGGCAACAGGCCCCCGTGACACTGAAGCTTTCTTT.